This TCR beta chain came from a study of T-cell reconstitution after alpha-beta-depleted transplantation in children. Germline loops: CDR1 DFQATT, CDR2 SNEGSKA (reference sequence). The CDR3 spans 15 residues. A word on this clonotype: Its antigen remains unknown. The junction departs from the called germline gene at one end, perhaps through a read error.

Unique molecular identifiers were incorporated during preparation of the TCRbeta library. TCRdb fed the PCR reads into MiXCR, producing one record per CDR3 protein. The sample holds 550,000 to 600,000 distinct CDR3 sequences, more than 20% seen once. General study results and limits: The main origin of T-cell counts and diversity one year after transplant was newly produced T cells. About two months after transplant, alpha-beta T cells reportedly came from several hundred expanded graft clones.

The chain couples TRBV20-1 to TRBJ1-5; 11 nucleotides agree with TRBD1. The TCR sequence derives from a boy in the first two years of life who had a stem cell transplant for acute myeloid leukemia, so the T cells may come from the graft donor. Sequences were derived from PBMCs, mostly from graft donor cells, sampled 360 days after TCRalphabeta/CD19-depleted stem cell transplant. Here the CDR3 DNA reads TGCTGTGCTAGACGGGACAGGGGGAGCAATCAGCCCCAGCATTTT. This encodes CCARRDRGSNQPQHF.